The clone carrying this T cell receptor beta chain was recorded many times. Antigen: not known. The data derive from a study of response to subunit inactivated influenza vaccine. Notes on the study in general: Authors proposed each seasonal influenza vaccination draws in few new T cells.

The germline V gene has CDR1 SGHRS and CDR2 YFSETQ. The length of the CDR3 is 15 residues. Trimming stripped 0 bases from V and 0 bases from J, with 10 bases between. Each CDR3 protein gets one entry after TCRdb re-called the RT-PCR reads with MiXCR. The repertoire holds around 750,000 distinct CDR3 sequences, about 20% seen once, with roughly a tenth in the top ten. The origin of this receptor is a man aged 50 or older who received an inactivated influenza vaccine. This specimen was PBMCs from blood, taken around 5 days after vaccination. The V gene is TRBV5-1, the J gene TRBJ2-7; D is perhaps TRBD1 (6 bases). This chain's CDR3 is CASSLGQGPSYEQYF. Here the CDR3 DNA reads TGCGCCAGCAGCTTGGGTCAGGGGCCCTCCTACGAGCAGTACTTC.